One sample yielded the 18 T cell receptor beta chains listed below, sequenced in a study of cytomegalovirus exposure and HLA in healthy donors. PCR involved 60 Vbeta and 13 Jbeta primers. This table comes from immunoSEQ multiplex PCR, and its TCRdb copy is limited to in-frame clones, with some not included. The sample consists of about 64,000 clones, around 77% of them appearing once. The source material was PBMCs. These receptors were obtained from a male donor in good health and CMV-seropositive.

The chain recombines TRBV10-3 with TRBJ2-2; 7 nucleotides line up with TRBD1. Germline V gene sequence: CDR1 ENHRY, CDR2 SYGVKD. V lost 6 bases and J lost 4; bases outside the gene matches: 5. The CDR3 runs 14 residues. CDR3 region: CAIRGDSPTGELFF. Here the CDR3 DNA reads TGTGCCATCAGGGGGGACAGCCCCACCGGGGAGCTGTTTTTT.

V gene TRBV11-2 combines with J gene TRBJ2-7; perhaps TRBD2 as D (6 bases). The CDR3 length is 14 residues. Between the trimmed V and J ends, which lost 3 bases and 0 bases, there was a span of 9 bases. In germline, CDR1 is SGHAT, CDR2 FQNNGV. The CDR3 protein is CASSLAGSSYEQYF. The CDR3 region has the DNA TGTGCCAGCAGCTTGGCGGGGAGCTCCTACGAGCAGTACTTC.

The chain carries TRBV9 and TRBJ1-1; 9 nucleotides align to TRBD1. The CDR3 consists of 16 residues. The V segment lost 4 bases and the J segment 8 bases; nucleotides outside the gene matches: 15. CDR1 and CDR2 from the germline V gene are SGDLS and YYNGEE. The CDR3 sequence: CASSKRPGTGLVEAFF. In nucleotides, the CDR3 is TGTGCCAGCAGCAAACGTCCCGGGACAGGGCTGGTGGAAGCTTTCTTT.

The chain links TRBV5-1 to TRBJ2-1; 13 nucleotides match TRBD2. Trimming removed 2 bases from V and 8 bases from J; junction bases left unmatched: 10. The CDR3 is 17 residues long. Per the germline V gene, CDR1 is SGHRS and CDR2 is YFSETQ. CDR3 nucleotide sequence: TGCGCCAGCAGCTTACTTCCGGGACTAGCGGGGTCTTATGAGCAGTTCTTC. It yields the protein CASSLLPGLAGSYEQFF.

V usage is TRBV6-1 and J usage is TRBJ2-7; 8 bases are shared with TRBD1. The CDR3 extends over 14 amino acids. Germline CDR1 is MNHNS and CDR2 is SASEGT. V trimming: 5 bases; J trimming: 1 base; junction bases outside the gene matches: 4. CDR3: CASSHRDRSYEQYF. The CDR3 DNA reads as TGTGCCAGCAGTCACCGGGACAGGTCCTACGAGCAGTACTTC.

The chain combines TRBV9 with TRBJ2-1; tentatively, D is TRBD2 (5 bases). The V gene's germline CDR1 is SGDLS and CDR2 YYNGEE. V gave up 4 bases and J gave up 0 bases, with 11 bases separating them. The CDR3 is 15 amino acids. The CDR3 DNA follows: TGTGCCAGCAGCTCCCTTCGGGGCTCCTACAATGAGCAGTTCTTC. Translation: CASSSLRGSYNEQFF. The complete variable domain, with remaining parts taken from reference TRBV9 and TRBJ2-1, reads DSGVTQTPKHLITATGQRVTLRCSPRSGDLSVYWYQQSLDQGLQFLIQYYNGEERAKGNILERFSAQQFPDLHSELNLSSLELGDSALYFCASSSLRGSYNEQFFGPGTRLTVL.

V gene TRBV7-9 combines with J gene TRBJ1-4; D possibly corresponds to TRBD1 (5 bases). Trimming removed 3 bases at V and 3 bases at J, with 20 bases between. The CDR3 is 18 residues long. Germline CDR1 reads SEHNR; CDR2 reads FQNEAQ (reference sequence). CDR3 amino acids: CASSLAEGYGASNEKLFF. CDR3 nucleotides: TGTGCCAGCAGCTTGGCGGAAGGGTATGGGGCTTCTAATGAAAAACTGTTTTTT.

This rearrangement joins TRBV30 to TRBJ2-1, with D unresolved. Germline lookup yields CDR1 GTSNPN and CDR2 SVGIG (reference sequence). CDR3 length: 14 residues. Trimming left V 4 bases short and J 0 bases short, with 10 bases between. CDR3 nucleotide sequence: TGTGCCTGGATGCGCTCAAGCTCCTACAATGAGCAGTTCTTC. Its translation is CAWMRSSSYNEQFF.

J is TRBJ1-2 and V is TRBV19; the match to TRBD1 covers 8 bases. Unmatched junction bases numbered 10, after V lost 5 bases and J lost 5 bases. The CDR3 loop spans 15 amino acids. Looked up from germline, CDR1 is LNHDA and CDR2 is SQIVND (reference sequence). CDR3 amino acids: CASSALGTGFYGYTF. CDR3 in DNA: TGTGCCAGTAGTGCCCTCGGGACAGGTTTTTATGGCTACACCTTC.

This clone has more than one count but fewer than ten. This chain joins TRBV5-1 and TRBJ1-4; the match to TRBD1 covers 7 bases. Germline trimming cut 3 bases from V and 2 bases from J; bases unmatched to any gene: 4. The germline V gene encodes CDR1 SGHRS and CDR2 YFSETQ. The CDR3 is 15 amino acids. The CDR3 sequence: CASSSVQGTNEKLFF. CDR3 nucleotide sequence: TGCGCCAGCAGCTCCGTACAGGGGACTAATGAAAAACTGTTTTTT.

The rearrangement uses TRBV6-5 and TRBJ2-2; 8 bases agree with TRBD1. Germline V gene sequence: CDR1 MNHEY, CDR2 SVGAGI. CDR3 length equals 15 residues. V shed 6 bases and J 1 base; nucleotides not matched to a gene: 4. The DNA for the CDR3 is TGTGCCAGCAGATCTGACAGGGGGAACACCGGGGAGCTGTTTTTT. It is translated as CASRSDRGNTGELFF.

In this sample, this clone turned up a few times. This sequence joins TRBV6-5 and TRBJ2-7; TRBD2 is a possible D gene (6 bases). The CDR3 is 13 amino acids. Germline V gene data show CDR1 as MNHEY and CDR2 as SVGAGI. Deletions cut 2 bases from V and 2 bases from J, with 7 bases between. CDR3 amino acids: CASSYGTPYEQYF. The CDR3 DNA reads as TGTGCCAGCAGTTACGGGACTCCCTACGAGCAGTACTTC.

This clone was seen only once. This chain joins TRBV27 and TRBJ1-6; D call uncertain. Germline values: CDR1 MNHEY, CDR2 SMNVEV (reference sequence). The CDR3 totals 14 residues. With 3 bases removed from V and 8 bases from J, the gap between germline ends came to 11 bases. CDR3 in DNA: TGTGCCAGCAGTTTCAAGCGGTTTGATTCACCCCTCCACTTT. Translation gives CASSFKRFDSPLHF.

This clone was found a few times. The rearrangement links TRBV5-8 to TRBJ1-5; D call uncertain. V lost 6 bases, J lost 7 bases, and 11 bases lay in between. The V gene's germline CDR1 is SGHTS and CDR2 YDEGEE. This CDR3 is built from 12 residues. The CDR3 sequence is CASNLGGQPQHF. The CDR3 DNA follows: TGTGCCAGCAACCTCGGCGGCCAGCCCCAGCATTTT.

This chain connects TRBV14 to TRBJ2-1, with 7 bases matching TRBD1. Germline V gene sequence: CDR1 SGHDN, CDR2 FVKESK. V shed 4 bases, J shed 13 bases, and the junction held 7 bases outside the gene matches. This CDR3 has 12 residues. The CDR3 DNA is TGTGCCAGCAGCCTCGGGACAGTGTCTCAGTTCTTC. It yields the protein CASSLGTVSQFF.

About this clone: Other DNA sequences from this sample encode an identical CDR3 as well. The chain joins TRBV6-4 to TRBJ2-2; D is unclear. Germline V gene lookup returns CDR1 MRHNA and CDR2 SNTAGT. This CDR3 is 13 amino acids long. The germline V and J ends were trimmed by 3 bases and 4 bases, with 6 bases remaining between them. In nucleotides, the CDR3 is TGTGCCAGCAGTGAAGTCGGCACCGGGGAGCTGTTTTTT. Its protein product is CASSEVGTGELFF.

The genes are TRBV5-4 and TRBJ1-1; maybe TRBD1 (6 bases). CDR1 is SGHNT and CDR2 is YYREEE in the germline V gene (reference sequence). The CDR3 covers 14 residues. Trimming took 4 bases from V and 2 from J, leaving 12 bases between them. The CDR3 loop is CASSPMTGNTEAFF. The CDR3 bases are TGTGCCAGCAGCCCCATGACAGGAAACACTGAAGCTTTCTTT.

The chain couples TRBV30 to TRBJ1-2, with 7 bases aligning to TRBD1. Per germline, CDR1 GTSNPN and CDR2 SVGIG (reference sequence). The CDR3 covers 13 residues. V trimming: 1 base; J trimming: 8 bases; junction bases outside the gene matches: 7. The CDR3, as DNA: TGTGCCTGGAGTGCGACAGGGTTTCGAGGCTACACCTTC. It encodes CAWSATGFRGYTF.